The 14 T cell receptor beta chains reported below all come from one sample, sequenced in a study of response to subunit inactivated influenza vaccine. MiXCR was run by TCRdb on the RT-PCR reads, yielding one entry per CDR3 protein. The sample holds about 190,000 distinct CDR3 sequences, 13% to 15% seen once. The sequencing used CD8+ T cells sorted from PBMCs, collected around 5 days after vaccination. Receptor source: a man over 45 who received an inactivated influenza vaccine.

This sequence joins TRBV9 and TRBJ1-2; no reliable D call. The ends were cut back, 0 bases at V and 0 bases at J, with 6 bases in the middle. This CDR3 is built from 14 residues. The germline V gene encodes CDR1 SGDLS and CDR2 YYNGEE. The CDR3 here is CASSVGGANYGYTF. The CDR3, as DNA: TGTGCCAGCAGCGTAGGGGGAGCTAACTATGGCTACACCTTC.

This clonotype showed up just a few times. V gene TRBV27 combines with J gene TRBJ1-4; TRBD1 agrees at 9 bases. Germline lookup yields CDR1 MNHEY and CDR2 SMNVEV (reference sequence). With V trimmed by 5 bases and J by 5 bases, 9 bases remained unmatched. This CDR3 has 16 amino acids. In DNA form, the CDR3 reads TGTGCCAGCAGTCAGAATACAGGGGGCGAAAATGAAAAACTGTTTTTT. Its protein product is CASSQNTGGENEKLFF.

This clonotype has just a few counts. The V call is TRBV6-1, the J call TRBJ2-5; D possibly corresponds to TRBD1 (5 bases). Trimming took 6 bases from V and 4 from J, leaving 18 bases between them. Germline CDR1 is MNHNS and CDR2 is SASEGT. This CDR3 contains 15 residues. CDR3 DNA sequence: TGTGCCAGCAGATTCCTTGACAGTCGGGCAGAGACCCAGTACTTC. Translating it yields CASRFLDSRAETQYF.

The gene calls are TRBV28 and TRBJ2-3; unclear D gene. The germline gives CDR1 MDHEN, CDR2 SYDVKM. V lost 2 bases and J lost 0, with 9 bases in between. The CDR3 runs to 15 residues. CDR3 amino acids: CASSLGPTSTDTQYF. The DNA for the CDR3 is TGTGCCAGCAGTTTAGGGCCAACTAGCACAGATACGCAGTATTTT.

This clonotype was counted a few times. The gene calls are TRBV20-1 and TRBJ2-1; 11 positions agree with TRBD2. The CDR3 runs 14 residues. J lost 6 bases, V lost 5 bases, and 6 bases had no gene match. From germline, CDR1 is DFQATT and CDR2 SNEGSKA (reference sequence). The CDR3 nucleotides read TGCAGTGCTCGCCTAGCGGGAGGCGCCAATGAGCAGTTCTTC. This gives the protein CSARLAGGANEQFF.

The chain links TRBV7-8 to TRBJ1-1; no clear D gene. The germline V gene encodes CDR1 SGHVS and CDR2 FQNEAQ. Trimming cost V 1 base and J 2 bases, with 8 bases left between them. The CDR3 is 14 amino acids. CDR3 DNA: TGTGCCAGCAGCTTAGGGGGTCGAAACACTGAAGCTTTCTTT. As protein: CASSLGGRNTEAFF.

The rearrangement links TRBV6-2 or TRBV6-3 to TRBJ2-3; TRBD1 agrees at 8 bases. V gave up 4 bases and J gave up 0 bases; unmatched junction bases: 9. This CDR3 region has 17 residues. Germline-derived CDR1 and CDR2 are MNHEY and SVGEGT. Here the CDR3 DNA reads TGTGCCAGCAGTTTTGGACAGGGCCGCTATAGCACAGATACGCAGTATTTT. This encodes CASSFGQGRYSTDTQYF.

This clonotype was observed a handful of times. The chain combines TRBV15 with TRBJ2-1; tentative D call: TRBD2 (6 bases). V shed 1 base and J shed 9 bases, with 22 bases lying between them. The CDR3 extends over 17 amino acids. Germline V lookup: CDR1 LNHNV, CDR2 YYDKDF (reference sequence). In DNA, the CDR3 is TGTGCCACCAGCAGAGCTGGGAGCGGGTCAATCATAGGTGAGCAGTTCTTC. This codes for CATSRAGSGSIIGEQFF.

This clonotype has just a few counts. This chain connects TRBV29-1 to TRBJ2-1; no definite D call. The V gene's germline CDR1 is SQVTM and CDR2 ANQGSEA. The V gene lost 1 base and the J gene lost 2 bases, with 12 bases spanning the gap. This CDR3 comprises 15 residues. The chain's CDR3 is CSVEGLRSTYNEQFF. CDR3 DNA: TGCAGCGTTGAAGGACTTAGATCGACCTACAATGAGCAGTTCTTC.

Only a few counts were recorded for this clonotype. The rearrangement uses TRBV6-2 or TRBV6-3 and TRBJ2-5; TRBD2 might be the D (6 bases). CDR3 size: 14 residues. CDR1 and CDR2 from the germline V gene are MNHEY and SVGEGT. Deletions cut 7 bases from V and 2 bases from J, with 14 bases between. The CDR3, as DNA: TGTGCCAGCATGGGACTGCTACCTCAAGAGACCCAGTACTTC. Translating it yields CASMGLLPQETQYF.

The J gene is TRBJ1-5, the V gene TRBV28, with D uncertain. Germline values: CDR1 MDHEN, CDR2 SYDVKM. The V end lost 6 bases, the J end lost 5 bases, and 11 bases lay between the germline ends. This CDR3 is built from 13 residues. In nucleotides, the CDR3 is TGTGCCAGCAGGTGGACGGAATATCAGCCCCAGCATTTT. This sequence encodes CASRWTEYQPQHF.

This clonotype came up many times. The CDR3 is CASSYDRDHSYEQYF. Here the CDR3 DNA reads TGTGCCAGCAGTTACGACCGGGACCACTCCTACGAGCAGTACTTC. The chain recombines TRBV6-2 or TRBV6-3 with TRBJ2-7; D may match TRBD1 or TRBD2 (5 bases each). The CDR3 runs 15 residues. Germline V gene lookup returns CDR1 MNHEY and CDR2 SVGEGT. Trimming took off 2 bases at V and 0 bases at J, with 11 bases between the two ends.

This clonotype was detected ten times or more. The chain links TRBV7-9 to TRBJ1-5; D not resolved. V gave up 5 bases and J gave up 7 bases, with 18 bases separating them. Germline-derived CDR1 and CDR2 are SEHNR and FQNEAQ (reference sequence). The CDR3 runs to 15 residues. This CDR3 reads CASSPAGVGSQPQHF. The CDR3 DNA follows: TGTGCCAGCAGCCCGGCTGGGGTGGGTTCCCAGCCCCAGCATTTT.

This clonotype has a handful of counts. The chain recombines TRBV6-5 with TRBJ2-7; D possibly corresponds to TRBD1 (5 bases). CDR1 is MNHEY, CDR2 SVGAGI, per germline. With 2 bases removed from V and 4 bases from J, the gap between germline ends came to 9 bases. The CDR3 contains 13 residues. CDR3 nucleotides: TGTGCCAGCAGTTACCAGACAGCGTACGAGCAGTACTTC. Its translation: CASSYQTAYEQYF.